One sample yielded the 10 T cell receptor beta chains listed below, sequenced in a study of blood T cell repertoires in COVID-19. Assay: immunoSEQ multiplex PCR; the TCRdb copy retains only in-frame clones and omits some. The sample includes about 170,000 clones, roughly 80% of them seen just once. Sample: PBMCs or T cells enriched from blood (not recorded which). Receptors originate from a woman aged 45-60 years who had recovered from COVID-19.

The chain combines TRBV29-1 with TRBJ1-4; D unclear. The CDR3 sequence is 14 residues long. Trimming removed 6 bases at V and 1 base at J, with 12 bases between. CDR1 is SQVTM, CDR2 ANQGSEA, per germline. For the CDR3, the DNA is TGCAGCGTAGCCCTGGGAGGAACTAATGAAAAACTGTTTTTT. This gives the protein CSVALGGTNEKLFF. The full variable domain, in which reference TRBV29-1 and TRBJ1-4 provide the parts outside the CDR3, is SAVISQKPSRDICQRGTSLTIQCQVDSQVTMMFWYRQQPGQSLTLIATANQGSEATYESGFVIDKFPISRPNLTFSTLTVSNMSPEDSSIYLCSVALGGTNEKLFFGSGTQLSVL.

V and J are TRBV7-8 and TRBJ2-7, with D possibly matching TRBD2 (7 bases). The germline gives CDR1 SGHVS, CDR2 FQNEAQ. The CDR3 length is 15 residues. Deletions cut 5 bases from V and 2 bases from J, with 16 bases between. The CDR3 DNA follows: TGTGCCAGCAGCCTTGGGGGGGCATTCGCCTACGAGCAGTACGTC. Translated, it gives CASSLGGAFAYEQYV.

The chain has TRBV4-1 and TRBJ2-1; the D is unclear. The CDR3 totals 13 residues. The germline V gene encodes CDR1 MGHRA and CDR2 YSYEKL. V gave up 4 bases and J gave up 6 bases, with 10 bases separating them. CDR3: CASSPGPSNEQFF. CDR3 bases: TGCGCCAGCAGCCCAGGTCCGAGCAATGAGCAGTTCTTC.

This clone is a singleton in its sample. The J gene is TRBJ2-5, the V gene TRBV30, with 7 bases that match TRBD2. Germline V gene data show CDR1 as GTSNPN and CDR2 as SVGIG (reference sequence). CDR3 length: 13 amino acids. V was clipped by 4 bases and J by 0 bases; unmatched bases: 2. CDR3 sequence (DNA): TGTGCCTGGACACTAGCGAACCAAGAGACCCAGTACTTC. This encodes CAWTLANQETQYF.

The V call is TRBV27, the J call TRBJ1-3; 7 bases fit TRBD1. The CDR3 is made up of 19 amino acids. In germline, CDR1 is MNHEY, CDR2 SMNVEV (reference sequence). The V and J ends lost 3 bases and 0 bases, in that order; junction bases with no gene match: 14. The CDR3 loop reads CASSFRDRSFISSGNTIYF. CDR3 DNA: TGTGCCAGCAGTTTCCGGGACAGATCATTCATTAGCTCTGGAAACACCATATATTTT.

The gene calls are TRBV28 and TRBJ1-5; D remains unclear. Trimming stripped 6 bases from V and 5 bases from J, with 14 bases between. Germline lookup yields CDR1 MDHEN and CDR2 SYDVKM. The CDR3 is 14 amino acids. CDR3 amino acids: CASSPSGKHQPQHF. Here the CDR3 DNA reads TGTGCCAGCAGCCCGTCCGGGAAACATCAGCCCCAGCATTTT. Looking up the rest from reference TRBV28 and TRBJ1-5 gives the full variable domain: DVKVTQSSRYLVKRTGEKVFLECVQDMDHENMFWYRQDPGLGLRLIYFSYDVKMKEKGDIPEGYSVSREKKERFSLILESASTNQTSMYLCASSPSGKHQPQHFGDGTRLSIL.

As regards this clone: An end of the junction does not agree with germline; a read error may underlie this. This chain connects TRBV30 to TRBJ1-1; tentatively, D is TRBD1 (5 bases). CDR3 size: 13 residues. Germline assignment: CDR1 GTSNPN and CDR2 SVGIG (reference sequence). CDR3 bases: TGTGCTTGGAACGTTAGGGGGAACACTGAAGCTTTCTTT. Translated, it gives CAWNVRGNTEAFF.

This chain uses TRBV9 with TRBJ1-1, with 11 nucleotides matching TRBD1. V trimming: 4 bases; J trimming: 6 bases; junction bases outside the gene matches: 5. Germline-derived CDR1 and CDR2 are SGDLS and YYNGEE. The CDR3 is 14 amino acids. This CDR3 is CASSIRDRGSEAFF. The DNA of the CDR3 is TGTGCCAGCAGCATCCGGGACAGGGGGTCTGAAGCTTTCTTT. Full variable domain (rest looked up from reference TRBV9 and TRBJ1-1): DSGVTQTPKHLITATGQRVTLRCSPRSGDLSVYWYQQSLDQGLQFLIQYYNGEERAKGNILERFSAQQFPDLHSELNLSSLELGDSALYFCASSIRDRGSEAFFGQGTRLTVV.

The V gene is TRBV27, the J gene TRBJ2-5; D is undetermined. V lost 6 bases, J lost 5 bases, and 16 bases lay in between. This CDR3 is built from 14 residues. Germline assignment: CDR1 MNHEY and CDR2 SMNVEV (reference sequence). CDR3 DNA sequence: TGTGCCAGCAGCGCCAATTCCCGACTGGAGACCCAGTACTTC. It codes for CASSANSRLETQYF.

This clone came up once. V is TRBV18 and J is TRBJ1-2; possible D gene TRBD1, 5 bases. V was pared by 2 bases and J by 8 bases, with 15 bases between. The CDR3 spans 14 residues. Germline-derived CDR1 and CDR2 are KGHSH and LQKENI. CDR3 DNA sequence: TGTGCCAGCTCACCAGGGGAAGGGGTGCGCGGCTACACCTTC. Translation gives CASSPGEGVRGYTF.